These 28 T cell receptor beta chains were sequenced from one sample in a study of T cell responses to AZD1222 COVID-19 vaccine. Profiling relied on immunoSEQ multiplex PCR, and the TCRdb table lists in-frame clones only, not all of them. This sample has over 150,000 clones, with 85% to 95% found just once. The specimen was peripheral blood, collected 28 days after the second dose of the MenACWY control vaccine. These receptors were collected from an adult who received the MenACWY meningococcal vaccine as a control.

The chain is built from TRBV19 and TRBJ2-1; perhaps TRBD1 as D (6 bases). Between the trimmed V and J ends, which lost 6 bases and 14 bases, there was a span of 17 bases. This CDR3 contains 12 residues. Germline V gene data show CDR1 as LNHDA and CDR2 as SQIVND (reference sequence). The CDR3 nucleotides are TGTGCCAGTAGGACCGGCAGGGGAAGGGAGTTCTTC. It codes for CASRTGRGREFF.

The gene calls are TRBV7-8 and TRBJ1-1; D is ambiguous. V was shortened by 4 bases and J by 3 bases, with 18 bases between the two germline ends. The germline V gene encodes CDR1 SGHVS and CDR2 FQNEAQ. CDR3 size: 16 residues. CDR3 in amino acids: CASSSPGRGSYTEAFF. In DNA form, the CDR3 reads TGTGCCAGCAGCTCCCCCGGGCGGGGTTCCTACACTGAAGCTTTCTTT.

The V gene is TRBV6-5, the J gene TRBJ2-2; 7 bases are shared with TRBD2. V shed 7 bases and J 1 base; nucleotides not matched to a gene: 3. Germline V lookup: CDR1 MNHEY, CDR2 SVGAGI. This CDR3 region has 14 residues. CDR3 DNA: TGTGCCAGCACGGGACTAATGAACACCGGGGAGCTGTTTTTT. It specifies CASTGLMNTGELFF.

This clone was counted between two and nine times. J is TRBJ1-1 and V is TRBV30, with a possible D match to TRBD1 (5 bases). Germline loops: CDR1 GTSNPN, CDR2 SVGIG (reference sequence). Trimming cost V 1 base and J 3 bases, with 9 bases left between them. The CDR3 extends over 13 amino acids. The CDR3: CAWSEGSDTEAFF. The CDR3 nucleotides are TGTGCCTGGAGTGAGGGGTCAGACACTGAAGCTTTCTTT.

This sequence joins TRBV18 and TRBJ1-2, with a weak D call TRBD1 (5 bases). This CDR3 has 15 amino acids. V gave up 3 bases and J gave up 1 base, with 12 bases separating them. CDR1 is KGHSH and CDR2 is LQKENI in the germline V gene. The CDR3 reads CASSPSRGDNYGYTF. CDR3 coding DNA: TGTGCCAGCTCACCGTCCAGAGGGGATAACTATGGCTACACCTTC.

The chain joins TRBV15 to TRBJ1-6; D unresolved. V was pared by 0 bases and J by 6 bases, with 0 bases between. The CDR3 has 12 amino acids. The germline gives CDR1 LNHNV, CDR2 YYDKDF (reference sequence). CDR3 region: CATSRDNSPLHF. For the CDR3, the DNA is TGTGCCACCAGCAGAGATAATTCACCCCTCCACTTT.

The chain recombines TRBV13 with TRBJ2-7, with D possibly TRBD1 on 5 matching bases. With 5 bases removed from V and 5 bases from J, the gap between germline ends came to 16 bases. Germline CDR1 and CDR2: PRHDT and FYEKMQ (reference sequence). This CDR3 comprises 14 residues. The CDR3 DNA is TGTGCCAGCAGCACAAGAAGACAGTATAACGAGCAGTACTTC. This translates into CASSTRRQYNEQYF. The whole variable domain, filled in from reference TRBV13 and TRBJ2-7, reads AAGVIQSPRHLIKEKRETATLKCYPIPRHDTVYWYQQGPGQDPQFLISFYEKMQSDKGSIPDRFSAQQFSDYHSELNMSSLELGDSALYFCASSTRRQYNEQYFGPGTRLTVT.

This chain connects TRBV5-1 to TRBJ1-4; TRBD1 matches 7 bases. Germline V gene lookup returns CDR1 SGHRS and CDR2 YFSETQ. There are 15 residues in the CDR3. V lost 2 bases, J lost 3 bases, and 4 bases stayed unmatched. In nucleotides, the CDR3 is TGCGCCAGCAGCTTATCGGGACAGCCTAATGAAAAACTGTTTTTT. It translates to CASSLSGQPNEKLFF.

The sample holds one count of this clone. Mismatch with germline at one junction end may stem from a read error. V and J are TRBV28 and TRBJ1-3; 7 bases fit TRBD1. Germline V gene lookup returns CDR1 MDHEN and CDR2 SYDVKM. There are 15 residues in the CDR3. The CDR3 nucleotides read TGTGCCACCAGTTTGTCCCAGGGGGGCGGAAACACCATATATTTT. Protein sequence: CATSLSQGGGNTIYF.

The chain combines TRBV12-5 with TRBJ1-2; unclear D gene. V was cut by 5 bases and J by 8 bases, with 18 bases left in between. CDR1 LGHNT and CDR2 FRNRAP come from the germline V gene. The CDR3 contains 14 residues. In DNA form, the CDR3 reads TGTGCTAGTGGTCCCAGCGCTAGGAGACCCGGCTACACCTTC. Encoded protein: CASGPSARRPGYTF.

The chain recombines TRBV7-2 with TRBJ1-5; no clear D gene. Trimming cost V 3 bases and J 3 bases, with 9 bases left between them. Per the germline V gene, CDR1 is SGHTA and CDR2 is FQGNSA. The CDR3 has 14 residues. The CDR3 here is CASSLTATNQPQHF. For the CDR3, the DNA is TGTGCCAGCAGCTTGACCGCTACCAATCAGCCCCAGCATTTT.

V gene TRBV19 combines with J gene TRBJ1-5, with a possible D match to TRBD1 (5 bases). The germline CDR1 and CDR2 sequences are LNHDA and SQIVND (reference sequence). CDR3 length: 15 residues. V gave up 6 bases and J gave up 0 bases, with 12 bases separating them. CDR3 nucleotides: TGTGCCAGTAGACCAACAGGTTATAGCAATCAGCCCCAGCATTTT. Translation: CASRPTGYSNQPQHF.

The rearrangement joins TRBV6-1 to TRBJ1-2, with 9 nucleotides matching TRBD1. This CDR3 is 15 amino acids long. Losses at the gene ends were 1 base for V and 3 bases for J; bases not matched to a gene: 3. The germline V gene has CDR1 MNHNS and CDR2 SASEGT. The CDR3 loop is CASSEGDRDYYGYTF. Written as DNA, the CDR3 is TGTGCCAGCAGTGAAGGGGACAGGGACTACTATGGCTACACCTTC.

The V call is TRBV7-2, the J call TRBJ1-2; D is ambiguous. The CDR3 has 14 amino acids. The germline V and J ends were trimmed by 11 bases and 7 bases, with 23 bases remaining between them. Germline lookup yields CDR1 SGHTA and CDR2 FQGNSA. The CDR3 protein is CASNSFSPPIGYTF. The CDR3 region has the DNA TGTGCCTCTAACTCCTTCTCCCCCCCCATTGGCTACACCTTC. Full variable domain (outside the CDR3, taken from reference TRBV7-2 and TRBJ1-2): GAGVSQSPSNKVTEKGKDVELRCDPISGHTALYWYRQSLGQGLEFLIYFQGNSAPDKSGLPSDRFSAERTGGSVSTLTIQRTQQEDSAVYLCASNSFSPPIGYTFGSGTRLTVV.

This chain joins TRBV29-1 and TRBJ1-2, with TRBD1 matching over 7 bases. Germline V gene lookup returns CDR1 SQVTM and CDR2 ANQGSEA. CDR3 length: 12 residues. Unmatched junction bases numbered 5, after V lost 6 bases and J lost 4 bases. The CDR3 nucleotides read TGCAGCGTAACAGGGGCAGCCTATGGCTACACCTTC. This gives the protein CSVTGAAYGYTF.

V and J are TRBV7-2 and TRBJ2-3, with 14 bases lining up with TRBD2. The J segment lost 6 bases and the V segment lost 5 bases, leaving 10 bases of the junction unmatched. Germline V gene sequence: CDR1 SGHTA, CDR2 FQGNSA. CDR3 length: 17 amino acids. CDR3 sequence reads: CASSPPGLAGGGDTQYF. CDR3 coding DNA: TGTGCCAGCAGCCCCCCCGGACTAGCGGGGGGAGGGGATACGCAGTATTTT.

The chain combines TRBV30 with TRBJ1-2; possibly TRBD1 for D (5 bases). CDR3 length: 12 amino acids. CDR1 and CDR2 from the germline V gene are GTSNPN and SVGIG (reference sequence). The V gene lost 7 bases and the J gene lost 0 bases, with 9 bases spanning the gap. The CDR3 DNA reads TGTGCCTACTTGACAGCTAACTATGGCTACACCTTC. Its translation is CAYLTANYGYTF.

This rearrangement joins TRBV30 to TRBJ1-1; D not resolved. The CDR3 spans 15 residues. Trimming left V 0 bases short and J 7 bases short, with 18 bases between. The germline V gene has CDR1 GTSNPN and CDR2 SVGIG (reference sequence). The CDR3: CAWSVLSSGPSEAFF. The DNA for the CDR3 is TGTGCCTGGAGTGTACTAAGTAGTGGACCGAGTGAAGCTTTCTTT.

The gene calls are TRBV5-5 and TRBJ1-1; D is uncertain. Germline V gene lookup returns CDR1 SGHKS and CDR2 YYEKEE (reference sequence). This CDR3 region has 11 residues. The ends were cut back, 3 bases at V and 10 bases at J, with 10 bases in the middle. As DNA, the CDR3 is TGTGCCAGCAGCTGGGGAGGTTCAGCTTTCTTT. It codes for CASSWGGSAFF.

The chain couples TRBV5-4 to TRBJ2-7, with 8 bases identical to TRBD1. V was pared by 0 bases and J by 9 bases, with 8 bases of the junction left unmatched. The CDR3 has 14 residues. The germline gives CDR1 SGHNT, CDR2 YYREEE (reference sequence). The DNA for the CDR3 is TGTGCCAGCAGCTTGGGACAGGGGACCCCGGCGCAGTACTTC. Translated, it gives CASSLGQGTPAQYF. Drawing the rest from reference TRBV5-4 and TRBJ2-7, the complete variable domain is ETGVTQSPTHLIKTRGQQVTLRCSSQSGHNTVSWYQQALGQGPQFIFQYYREEENGRGNFPPRFSGLQFPNYSSELNVNALELDDSALYLCASSLGQGTPAQYFGPGTRLTVT.

The rearrangement uses TRBV7-9 and TRBJ1-1, with D possibly being TRBD1 (5 bases). The CDR3 consists of 15 residues. The V gene's germline CDR1 is SEHNR and CDR2 FQNEAQ (reference sequence). With 5 bases removed from V and 3 bases from J, the gap between germline ends came to 16 bases. The CDR3 nucleotides are TGTGCCAGCAGCCCTCGTGGACCCAGGGACACTGAAGCTTTCTTT. Translated, it gives CASSPRGPRDTEAFF. The whole variable domain, filled in from reference TRBV7-9 and TRBJ1-1, reads DTGVSQNPRHKITKRGQNVTFRCDPISEHNRLYWYRQTLGQGPEFLTYFQNEAQLEKSRLLSDRFSAERPKGSFSTLEIQRTEQGDSAMYLCASSPRGPRDTEAFFGQGTRLTVV.

The V gene is TRBV12-3 or TRBV12-4, the J gene TRBJ1-1, with D unresolved. The germline V and J ends were trimmed by 4 bases and 7 bases, with 10 bases remaining between them. The CDR3 sequence is 12 residues long. CDR3 in amino acids: CASSYPGVEAFF. In DNA, the CDR3 is TGTGCCAGCAGTTATCCGGGAGTTGAAGCTTTCTTT.

The rearrangement links TRBV7-2 to TRBJ1-3, with D tentatively TRBD1 (5 bases). The CDR3 spans 16 residues. V was pared by 5 bases and J by 0 bases, with 14 bases between. Germline lookup yields CDR1 SGHTA and CDR2 FQGNSA. CDR3 nucleotide sequence: TGTGCCAGCAGCCAAGGGGCCGCAAGCTCTGGAAACACCATATATTTT. This sequence encodes CASSQGAASSGNTIYF.

The genes are TRBV19 and TRBJ1-2; D might be TRBD1 (6 bases). Trimming removed 5 bases from V and 6 bases from J, with 13 bases in between. The CDR3 loop spans 13 amino acids. The germline CDR1 and CDR2 sequences are LNHDA and SQIVND (reference sequence). CDR3 in amino acids: CASSLQGKNGYTF. CDR3 nucleotides: TGTGCCAGTAGTCTGCAGGGGAAGAATGGCTACACCTTC.

The V gene is TRBV12-3 or TRBV12-4, the J gene TRBJ1-2; TRBD1 matches at 9 bases. V trimming: 6 bases; J trimming: 3 bases; junction bases outside the gene matches: 2. The CDR3 runs 13 residues. CDR3 nucleotides: TGTGCCAGCAGCCGACAGGGGGACTATGGCTACACCTTC. Encoded protein: CASSRQGDYGYTF.

This sequence joins TRBV6-6 and TRBJ2-7; 8 nucleotides align to TRBD1. The junction had 7 bases not matched to a gene; V was cut back by 7 bases and J by 2 bases. Germline V lookup: CDR1 MNHNY, CDR2 SVGAGI (reference sequence). The CDR3 extends over 14 amino acids. The CDR3 sequence: CASTTQGGAYEQYF. The DNA for the CDR3 is TGTGCCAGCACTACACAGGGGGGAGCCTACGAGCAGTACTTC.

The genes are TRBV2 and TRBJ1-1, with a weak D call TRBD1 (5 bases). Trimming took off 3 bases at V and 0 bases at J, with 11 bases between the two ends. CDR3 length: 15 amino acids. Looked up from germline, CDR1 is SNHLY and CDR2 is FYNNEI. CDR3 bases: TGTGCCAGCAGTGACGGGGCAACCCTGAACACTGAAGCTTTCTTT. Protein product: CASSDGATLNTEAFF. The variable domain in full, completed from reference TRBV2 and TRBJ1-1, reads EPEVTQTPSHQVTQMGQEVILRCVPISNHLYFYWYRQILGQKVEFLVSFYNNEISEKSEIFDDQFSVERPDGSNFTLKIRSTKLEDSAMYFCASSDGATLNTEAFFGQGTRLTVV.

Here the CDR3 reads CASSEPAGNTIYF. CDR3 nucleotides: TGTGCCAGCAGTGAACCAGCTGGAAACACCATATATTTT. This chain uses TRBV25-1 with TRBJ1-3; D not resolved. In germline, CDR1 is MGHDK, CDR2 SYGVNS. V was clipped by 2 bases and J by 2 bases, with 4 bases between them. This CDR3 comprises 13 residues.